This T cell receptor (beta chain) was recorded in a study of cytomegalovirus exposure and HLA in healthy donors. On this clone: Its target is not known.

Germline CDR1 and CDR2: SEHNR and FQNEAQ (reference sequence). Trimming took off 8 bases at V and 7 bases at J, with 17 bases between the two ends. The CDR3 runs to 13 residues. With 60 Vbeta and 13 Jbeta primers, the PCR was carried out. Sequencing was performed with immunoSEQ multiplex PCR; in TCRdb, only in-frame clones are kept and a portion is missing. This sample yields 100,000 to 150,000 clones, of which about two thirds are seen a single time; approximately 4% belongs to the top ten. Study findings and constraints: The classifier was said to identify cytomegalovirus status with high specificity and sensitivity. Likely technical artifact: a cluster of highly shared sequence variants. From TCR beta sequences, most subjects' HLA-A and HLA-B alleles were reportedly predicted accurately.

This clonotype was obtained from a man in his forties or fifties in good health and CMV-seropositive. Input material: PBMCs. The chain recombines TRBV7-9 with TRBJ1-2, with D maybe TRBD1 (5 bases). The CDR3 sequence: CASSFPGGSGYTF. The CDR3 bases are TGTGCCAGCTCTTTCCCGGGGGGGAGTGGCTACACCTTC.